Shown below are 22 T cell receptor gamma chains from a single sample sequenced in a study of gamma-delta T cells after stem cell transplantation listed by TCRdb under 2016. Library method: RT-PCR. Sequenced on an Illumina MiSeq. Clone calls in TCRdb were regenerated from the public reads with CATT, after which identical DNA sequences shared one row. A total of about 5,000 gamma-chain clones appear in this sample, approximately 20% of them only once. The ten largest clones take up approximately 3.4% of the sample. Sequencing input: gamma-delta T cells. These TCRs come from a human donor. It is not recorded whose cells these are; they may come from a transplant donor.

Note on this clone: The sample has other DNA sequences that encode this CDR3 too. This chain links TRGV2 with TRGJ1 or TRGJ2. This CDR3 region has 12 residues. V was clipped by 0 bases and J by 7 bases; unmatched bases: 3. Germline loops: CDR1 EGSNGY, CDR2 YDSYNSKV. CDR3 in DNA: TGTGCCACCTGGGACGGGCCCTATAAGAAACTCTTT. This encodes CATWDGPYKKLF.

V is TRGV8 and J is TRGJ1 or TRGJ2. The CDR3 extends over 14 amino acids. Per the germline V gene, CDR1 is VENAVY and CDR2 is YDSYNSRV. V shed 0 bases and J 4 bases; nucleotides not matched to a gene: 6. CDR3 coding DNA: TGTGCCACCTGGGATAGGCCAGTGTATTATAAGAAACTCTTT. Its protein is CATWDRPVYYKKLF.

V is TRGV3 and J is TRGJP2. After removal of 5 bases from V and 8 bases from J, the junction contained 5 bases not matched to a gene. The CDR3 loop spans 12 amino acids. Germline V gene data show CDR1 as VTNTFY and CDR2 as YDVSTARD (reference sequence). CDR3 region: CATWGRDWIKTF. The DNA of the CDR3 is TGTGCCACCTGGGGGCGGGATTGGATCAAGACGTTT.

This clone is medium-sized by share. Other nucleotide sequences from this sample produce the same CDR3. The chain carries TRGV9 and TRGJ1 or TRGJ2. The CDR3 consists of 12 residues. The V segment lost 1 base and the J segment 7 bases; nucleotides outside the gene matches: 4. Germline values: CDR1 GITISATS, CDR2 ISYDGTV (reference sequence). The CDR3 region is CALWEVNYKKLF. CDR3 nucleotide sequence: TGTGCCTTGTGGGAGGTAAACTATAAGAAACTCTTT.

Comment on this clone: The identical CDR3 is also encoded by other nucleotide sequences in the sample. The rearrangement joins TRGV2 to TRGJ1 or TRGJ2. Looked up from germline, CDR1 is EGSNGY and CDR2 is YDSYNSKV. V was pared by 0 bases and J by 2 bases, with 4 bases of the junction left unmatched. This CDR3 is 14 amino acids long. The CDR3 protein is CATWDGPYYYKKLF. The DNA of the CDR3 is TGTGCCACCTGGGACGGGCCGTATTATTATAAGAAACTCTTT.

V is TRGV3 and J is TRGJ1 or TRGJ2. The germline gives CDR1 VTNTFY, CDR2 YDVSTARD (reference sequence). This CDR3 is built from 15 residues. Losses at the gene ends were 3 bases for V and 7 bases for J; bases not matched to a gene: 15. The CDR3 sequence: CATWDGVPYQYKKLF. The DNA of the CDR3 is TGTGCCACCTGGGACGGGGTCCCTTACCAATATAAGAAACTCTTT.

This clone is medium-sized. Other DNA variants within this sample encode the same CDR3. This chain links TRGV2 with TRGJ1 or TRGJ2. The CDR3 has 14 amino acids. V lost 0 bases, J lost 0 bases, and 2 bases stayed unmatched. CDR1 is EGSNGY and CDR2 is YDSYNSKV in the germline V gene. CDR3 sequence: CATWDGPNYYKKLF. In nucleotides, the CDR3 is TGTGCCACCTGGGACGGGCCGAATTATTATAAGAAACTCTTT.

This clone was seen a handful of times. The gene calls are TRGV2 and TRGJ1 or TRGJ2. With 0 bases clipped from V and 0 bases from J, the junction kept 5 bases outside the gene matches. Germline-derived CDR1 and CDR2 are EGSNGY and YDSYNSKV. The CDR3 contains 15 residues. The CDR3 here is CATWDGQGNYYKKLF. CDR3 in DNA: TGTGCCACCTGGGACGGGCAGGGGAATTATTATAAGAAACTCTTT.

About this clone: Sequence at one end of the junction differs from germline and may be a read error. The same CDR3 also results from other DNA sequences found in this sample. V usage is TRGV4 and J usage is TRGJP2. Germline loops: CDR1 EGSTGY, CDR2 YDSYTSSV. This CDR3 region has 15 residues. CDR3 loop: CATWDGRGSDWIKTF. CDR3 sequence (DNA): TGCGCCACCTGGGATGGGCGTGGTAGTGATTGGATCAAGACGTTT.

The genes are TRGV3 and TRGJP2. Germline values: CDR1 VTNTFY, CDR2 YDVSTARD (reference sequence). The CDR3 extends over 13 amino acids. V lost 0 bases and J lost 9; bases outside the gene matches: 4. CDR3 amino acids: CATWDRPYWIKTF. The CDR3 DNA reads TGTGCCACCTGGGACAGGCCTTATTGGATCAAGACGTTT.

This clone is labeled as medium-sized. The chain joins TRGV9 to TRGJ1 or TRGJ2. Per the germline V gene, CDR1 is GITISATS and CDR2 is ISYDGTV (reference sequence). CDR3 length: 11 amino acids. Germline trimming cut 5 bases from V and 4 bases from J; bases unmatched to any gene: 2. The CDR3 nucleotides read TGTGCCTTGTGGGGGTATTATAAGAAACTCTTT. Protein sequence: CALWGYYKKLF.

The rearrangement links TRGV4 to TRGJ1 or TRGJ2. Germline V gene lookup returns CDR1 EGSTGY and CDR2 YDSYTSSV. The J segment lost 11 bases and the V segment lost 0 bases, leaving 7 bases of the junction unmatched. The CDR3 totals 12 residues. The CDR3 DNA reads TGTGCCACCTGGGATGGGCCTAGGGAGAAACTCTTT. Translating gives CATWDGPREKLF.

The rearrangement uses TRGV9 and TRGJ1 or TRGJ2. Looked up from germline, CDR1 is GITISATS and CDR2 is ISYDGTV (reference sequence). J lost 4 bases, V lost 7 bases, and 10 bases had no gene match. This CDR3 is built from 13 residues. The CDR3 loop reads CALCELPYYKKLF. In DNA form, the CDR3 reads TGTGCCTTGTGTGAGTTACCATATTATAAGAAACTCTTT.

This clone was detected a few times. DNA of the CDR3: TGTGCCACCTGGGACGGGCCGAAATATTATAAGAAACTCTTT. Its protein is CATWDGPKYYKKLF. The gene calls are TRGV2 and TRGJ1 or TRGJ2. Per the germline V gene, CDR1 is EGSNGY and CDR2 is YDSYNSKV. The CDR3 length is 14 residues. The trim removed 0 bases at V and 4 bases at J, leaving 6 bases unmatched.

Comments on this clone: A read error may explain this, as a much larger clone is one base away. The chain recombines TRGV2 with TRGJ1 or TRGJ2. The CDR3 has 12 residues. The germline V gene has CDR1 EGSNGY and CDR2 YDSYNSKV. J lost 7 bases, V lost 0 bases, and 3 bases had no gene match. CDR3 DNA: TGTGCCACCTGGGACGGGTGGTATAAGAAACTCTTT. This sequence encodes CATWDGWYKKLF.

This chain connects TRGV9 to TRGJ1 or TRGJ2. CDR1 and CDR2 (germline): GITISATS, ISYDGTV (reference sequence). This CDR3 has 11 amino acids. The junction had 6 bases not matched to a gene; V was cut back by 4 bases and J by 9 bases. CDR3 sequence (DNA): TGTGCCTTGTGGGACGACGTTAAGAAACTCTTT. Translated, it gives CALWDDVKKLF.

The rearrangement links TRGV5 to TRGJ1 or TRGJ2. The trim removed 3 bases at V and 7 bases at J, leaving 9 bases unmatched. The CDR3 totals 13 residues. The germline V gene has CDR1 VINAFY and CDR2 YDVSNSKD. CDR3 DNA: TGTGCCACCTGGGACGGGAGTGAGTATAAGAAACTCTTT. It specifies CATWDGSEYKKLF.

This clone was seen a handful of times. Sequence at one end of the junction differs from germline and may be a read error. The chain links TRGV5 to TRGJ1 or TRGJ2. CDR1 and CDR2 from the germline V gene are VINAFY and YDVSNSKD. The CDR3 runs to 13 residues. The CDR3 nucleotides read TGTGCCGCCTGGGACGGGCGGGATTATAAGAAACTCTTT. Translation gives CAAWDGRDYKKLF.

The CDR3, as DNA: TGTGCCACCTGGGACAGGCGGGAATATAAGAAACTCTTT. Its protein is CATWDRREYKKLF. The rearrangement joins TRGV3 to TRGJ1 or TRGJ2. This CDR3 region has 13 residues. Germline V gene lookup returns CDR1 VTNTFY and CDR2 YDVSTARD (reference sequence). V lost 0 bases and J lost 7; bases outside the gene matches: 6.

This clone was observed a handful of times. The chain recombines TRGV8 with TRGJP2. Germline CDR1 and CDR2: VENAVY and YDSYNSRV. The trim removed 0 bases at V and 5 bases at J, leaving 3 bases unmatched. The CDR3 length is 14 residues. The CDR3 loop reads CATWDRLSDWIKTF. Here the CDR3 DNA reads TGTGCCACCTGGGATAGGCTAAGTGATTGGATCAAGACGTTT.

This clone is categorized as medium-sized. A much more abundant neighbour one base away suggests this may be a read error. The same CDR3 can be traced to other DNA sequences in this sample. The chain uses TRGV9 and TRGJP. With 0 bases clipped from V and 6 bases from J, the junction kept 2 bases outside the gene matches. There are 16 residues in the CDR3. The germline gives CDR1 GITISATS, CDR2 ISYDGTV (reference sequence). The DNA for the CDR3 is TGTGCCTTGTGGGAGGTGCGAGAGTTGGGCAAAAAAATCAAGGTATTT. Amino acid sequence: CALWEVRELGKKIKVF.

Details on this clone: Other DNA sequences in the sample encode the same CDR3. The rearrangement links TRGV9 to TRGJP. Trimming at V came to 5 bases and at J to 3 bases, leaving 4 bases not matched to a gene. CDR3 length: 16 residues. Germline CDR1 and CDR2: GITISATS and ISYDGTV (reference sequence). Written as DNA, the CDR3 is TGTGCCTTGTGGGCCCCGCAAGAGTTGGGCAAAAAAATCAAGGTATTT. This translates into CALWAPQELGKKIKVF.